This TCR beta chain appears in the sequencing data of a study of T cells in Graves' hyperthyroidism and ophthalmopathy. In the study overall: Staff took peripheral blood when the initial diagnosis was made, before any treatment began.

Germline V gene sequence: CDR1 LNHDA, CDR2 SQIVND (reference sequence). V lost 3 bases to trimming and J lost 2 bases, with 8 bases between them. The CDR3 covers 14 residues. RNA transcripts served as the template for amplifying TCR beta CDR3 regions. Researchers ran a first-round RT-PCR on the TCR CDR3 using the HTBI primer set. MiXCR was run by TCRdb on the multiplex PCR reads, yielding one entry per CDR3 protein. The sample consists of approximately 720,000 distinct CDR3 sequences, approximately 19% of them appearing once. Study-level points and caveats: Blood samples included most of the expanded thyroid clonotypes exceeding 0.001. Ophthalmopathy got predicted by the model a median roughly six months before its onset.

A word on this clonotype: Its antigen is not identified.

The V call is TRBV19, the J call TRBJ1-3; possible D gene TRBD1, 6 bases. Sequencing input: blood. The receptor's source is a woman aged 45-60 years with Graves' hyperthyroidism that later progressed to Graves' ophthalmopathy. CDR3 sequence: CASSMGATGNTIYF. In nucleotides, the CDR3 is TGTGCCAGTAGTATGGGGGCGACTGGAAACACCATATATTTT. The full variable domain, completed using reference TRBV19 and TRBJ1-3, is DGGITQSPKYLFRKEGQNVTLSCEQNLNHDAMYWYRQDPGQGLRLIYYSQIVNDFQKGDIAEGYSVSREKKESFPLTVTSAQKNPTAFYLCASSMGATGNTIYFGEGSWLTVV.